The table lists the clone carrying this TCR beta chain with many counts. What it binds is unknown. Regions amplified from RNA transcripts were the TCR beta CDR3 regions. HTBI primers were employed in a first-round RT-PCR of the TCR CDR3. TCRdb re-called the multiplex PCR reads with MiXCR, one entry per CDR3 protein. This table holds more than 450,000 distinct CDR3 sequences, 15% to 20% found once. With V trimmed by 4 bases and J by 4 bases, 3 bases remained unmatched. Germline lookup yields CDR1 SGHVS and CDR2 FQNEAQ. This CDR3 has 14 amino acids. The sample is drawn from a study of T cells in Graves' hyperthyroidism and ophthalmopathy. Study-wide results and caveats: Ophthalmopathy got predicted by the model a median around 6.6 months before its onset.

Source material: blood. This chain links TRBV7-8 with TRBJ2-2; TRBD1 agrees at 7 bases. This receptor was taken from a man between 40 and 49 years old with Graves' ophthalmopathy. The CDR3 here is CASSSAGGTGELFF. CDR3 bases: TGTGCCAGCAGCTCAGCAGGGGGCACCGGGGAGCTGTTTTTT.